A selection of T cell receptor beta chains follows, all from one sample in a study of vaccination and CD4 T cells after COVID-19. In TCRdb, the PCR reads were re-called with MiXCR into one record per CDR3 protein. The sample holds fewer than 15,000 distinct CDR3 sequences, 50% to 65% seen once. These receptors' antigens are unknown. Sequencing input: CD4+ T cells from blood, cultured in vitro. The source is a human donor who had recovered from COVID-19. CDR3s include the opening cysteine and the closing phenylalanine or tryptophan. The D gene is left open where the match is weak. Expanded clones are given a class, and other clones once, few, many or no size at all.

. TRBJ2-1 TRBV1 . CTSSQVFGRLAENNEQFF TGCACCAGCAGCCAAGTCTTCGGTCGACTAGCGGAGAACAATGAGCAGTTCTTC
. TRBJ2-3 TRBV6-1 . CASSRGSVKRTDTQYF TGTGCCAGCAGTAGGGGTAGCGTGAAAAGGACAGATACGCAGTATTTT
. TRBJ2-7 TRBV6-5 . CASSSSTSGRLKQYF .
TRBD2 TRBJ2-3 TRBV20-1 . CSARRIGLAPDTQYF TGCAGTGCTAGAAGAATAGGACTAGCGCCAGATACGCAGTATTTT
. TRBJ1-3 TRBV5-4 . CASSLDGRLAGNTIYF TGTGCCAGCAGTTTGGACGGTAGACTGGCTGGAAACACCATATATTTT
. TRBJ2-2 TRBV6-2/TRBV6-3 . CASSSSESGELFF TGTGCCAGCAGTTCCTCAGAATCCGGGGAGCTGTTTTTT
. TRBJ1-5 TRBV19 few CASSLDRTGLSNQPQHF TGTGCCAGTAGTCTCGATCGAACAGGGCTTAGCAATCAGCCCCAGCATTTT
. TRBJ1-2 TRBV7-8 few CASSPRPVNYGYTF TGTGCCAGCAGCCCCCGGCCCGTCAACTATGGCTACACCTTC
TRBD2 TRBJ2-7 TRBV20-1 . CSAIEPSGTSYEQYF TGCAGTGCTATCGAGCCTAGCGGGACCTCCTACGAGCAGTACTTC
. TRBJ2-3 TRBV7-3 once CASSLRVMRGVELDTQYF TGTGCCAGCAGCTTACGGGTGATGAGGGGAGTCGAGCTAGATACGCAGTATTTT
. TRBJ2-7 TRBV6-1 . CAISPRGSGYEQYF TGTGCCATCAGTCCCCGGGGTAGCGGCTACGAGCAGTACTTC
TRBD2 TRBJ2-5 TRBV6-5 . CASSYYRASGRAEYF TGTGCCAGCAGTTATTACAGGGCTAGCGGGAGGGCTGAGTACTTC
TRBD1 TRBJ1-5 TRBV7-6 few CASSLEQGRSNQPQHF TGTGCCAGCAGCTTAGAACAGGGGCGTAGCAATCAGCCCCAGCATTTT
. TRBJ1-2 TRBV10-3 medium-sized CAISGTGNKDYGYTF TGTGCCATCAGTGGTACGGGTAACAAGGACTATGGCTACACCTTC
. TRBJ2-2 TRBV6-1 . CATAIQGNTGELFF TGTGCCACCGCCATACAGGGGAACACCGGGGAGCTGTTTTTT
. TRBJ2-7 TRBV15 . CATSRDYGNSYEQYF TGTGCCACCAGCAGAGATTACGGAAACTCCTACGAGCAGTACTTC
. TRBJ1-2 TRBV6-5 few CASSSGRGYTF TGTGCCAGCAGTTCAGGGCGGGGCTACACCTTC
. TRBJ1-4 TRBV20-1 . CSASPGPAYNEKLFF TGCAGTGCTAGTCCCGGGCCCGCCTATAATGAAAAACTGTTTTTT
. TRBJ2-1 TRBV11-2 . CASSLDLRQGGAGEQFF TGTGCCAGCAGCTTAGATCTGAGGCAGGGAGGAGCAGGTGAGCAGTTCTTC
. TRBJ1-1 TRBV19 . CASSLRGHNMNTEAFF TGTGCCAGTAGTCTGCGGGGACACAACATGAACACTGAAGCTTTCTTT
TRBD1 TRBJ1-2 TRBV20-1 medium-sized CSASYPPKPETGMNTDGYTF TGCAGTGCTAGTTACCCCCCGAAGCCAGAGACAGGGATGAATACGGACGGCTACACCTTC
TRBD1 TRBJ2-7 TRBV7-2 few CASSATGDSSYEQYF TGTGCCAGCAGCGCGACAGGGGACAGCTCCTACGAGCAGTACTTC
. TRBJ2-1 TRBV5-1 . CASRLDRGNEQFF TGCGCCAGCAGGTTGGACAGAGGCAATGAGCAGTTCTTC
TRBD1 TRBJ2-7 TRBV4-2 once CASSQEMAQGAYEQYF TGTGCCAGCAGCCAAGAGATGGCACAGGGGGCTTACGAGCAGTACTTC
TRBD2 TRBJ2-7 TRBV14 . CASKAGRATGEQYF TGTGCCAGCAAAGCCGGGAGGGCCACTGGGGAGCAGTACTTC
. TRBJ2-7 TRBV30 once CAWRQQGKQYF TGTGCCTGGAGACAACAGGGTAAGCAGTACTTC
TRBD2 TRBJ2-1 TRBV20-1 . CSAPPRSGPSYNEQFF TGCAGTGCCCCCCCCCGTAGCGGGCCTTCCTACAATGAGCAGTTCTTC
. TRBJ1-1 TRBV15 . CATSRRGTEAFF TGTGCCACCAGCAGGAGGGGCACTGAAGCTTTCTTT
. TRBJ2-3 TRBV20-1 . CSARVMLSTDTQYF TGCAGTGCTAGGGTGATGCTAAGCACAGATACGCAGTATTTT
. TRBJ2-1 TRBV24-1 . CATSDFPGGGSPNEQFF TGTGCCACCAGTGATTTCCCAGGGGGCGGGAGTCCAAATGAGCAGTTCTTC
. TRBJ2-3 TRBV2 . CASLVVDTQYF TGTGCCAGCCTGGTGGTAGATACGCAGTATTTT
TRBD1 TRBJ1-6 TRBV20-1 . CSARDRANSPLHF TGCAGTGCCCGGGACAGGGCTAATTCACCCCTCCACTTT
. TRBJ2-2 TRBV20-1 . CSASSGHTDIIGGELFF TGCAGCGCTAGTTCGGGGCACACCGATATCATCGGCGGGGAGCTGTTTTTT
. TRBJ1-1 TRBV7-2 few CASSLVAGATEAFF TGTGCCAGCAGCTTAGTTGCTGGGGCCACTGAAGCTTTCTTT
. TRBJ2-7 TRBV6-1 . CASSDRWTVGEQYF TGTGCCAGCAGCGACCGGTGGACAGTTGGGGAGCAGTACTTC
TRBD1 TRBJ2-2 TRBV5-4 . CASSLRQGVETGELFF TGTGCCAGCAGCCTCAGACAGGGCGTTGAGACCGGGGAGCTGTTTTTT